This T cell receptor (beta chain) was found in a study of CD8+ T cells in alopecia areata. Germline V gene data show CDR1 as SEHNR and CDR2 as FQNEAQ (reference sequence). V trimming: 3 bases; J trimming: 5 bases; junction bases outside the gene matches: 9. This CDR3 region has 15 residues. CD4+ and CD8+ T cells were sorted from PBMCs stained for CD3, CD4 and CD8. Reverse transcription of extracted RNA yielded cDNA, which provided the sequencing template. Profiling relied on immunoSEQ multiplex PCR, and the TCRdb table lists in-frame clones only, not all of them. The table lists around 210,000 clones, around 50% of them singletons, with nearly 5% in the top ten. This clone was counted a few times. Antigen specificity is unknown. Findings and caveats of the study: Resident alphabeta T-cell populations of normal skin are likewise subject to sequencing in scalp samples. Lesional scalp displayed greater clonality than normal scalp, most notably in alopecia totalis/universalis. TCR sharing across patients was less clear than in mice, possibly HLA-related.

This TCR came from a human donor in good health. The sequenced material came from CD8+ T cells sorted from blood. The gene calls are TRBV7-9 and TRBJ1-1; 7 nucleotides agree with TRBD1. The CDR3 DNA reads TGTGCCAGCAGCTTGAAACTTACAGGGGAGACTGAAGCTTTCTTT. Encoded protein: CASSLKLTGETEAFF.